These T cell receptor beta chains were read from a single sample in a study of T cells in Graves' hyperthyroidism and ophthalmopathy. Using its own MiXCR run on the multiplex PCR reads, TCRdb lists one record per CDR3 protein. The table has over 700,000 distinct CDR3 sequences, approximately 18% seen once. Sequenced sample: blood. These receptors were taken from a woman in her 50s with Graves' hyperthyroidism that later progressed to Graves' ophthalmopathy. Each CDR3 is given with its conserved first and last residue. The D gene is left open where the match is weak. The listing skips clone size in some rows; elsewhere it reads once, few, many or a size class.

size: .; D: .; V: TRBV27; J: TRBJ2-3; DNA: TGTGCCAGCAGTTTAATAAGCTCCCCTACCAGCACAGATACGCAGTATTTT; CDR3: CASSLISSPTSTDTQYF
size: many; D: TRBD1; V: TRBV11-2; J: TRBJ1-6; DNA: TGTGCCAGCAGCTTCGGACAGGATAATTCACCCCTCCACTTT; CDR3: CASSFGQDNSPLHF
size: many; D: TRBD1; V: TRBV5-1; J: TRBJ1-2; DNA: TGCGCCAGCAGCTTGAACCCGGGACAGGACTATGGCTACACCTTC; CDR3: CASSLNPGQDYGYTF
size: many; D: .; V: TRBV12-5; J: TRBJ2-7; DNA: TGTGCTAGTGGTTGGGACATCTCCTACGAGCAGTACTTC; CDR3: CASGWDISYEQYF
size: many; D: .; V: TRBV30; J: TRBJ1-1; DNA: TGTGCCTGGAGTGTATGGAACACTGAAGCTTTCTTT; CDR3: CAWSVWNTEAFF
size: few; D: .; V: TRBV10-3; J: TRBJ2-2; DNA: TGTGCCATCAGTGAGGGACAGCCGAACACCGGGGAGCTGTTTTTT; CDR3: CAISEGQPNTGELFF
size: few; D: .; V: TRBV27; J: TRBJ2-1; DNA: TGTGCCAGCAGTTTATTTGGGAGGAGCTCCTACAATGAGCAGTTCTTC; CDR3: CASSLFGRSSYNEQFF
size: many; D: .; V: TRBV12-3/TRBV12-4; J: TRBJ1-2; DNA: TGTGCCAGCAGTTCACTTAACTATGGCTACACCTTC; CDR3: CASSSLNYGYTF
size: .; D: TRBD1; V: TRBV18; J: TRBJ1-2; DNA: TGTGCCAGCTCACCACGGGGACAGGAACTCTATGGCTACACCTTC; CDR3: CASSPRGQELYGYTF
size: .; D: .; V: TRBV20-1; J: TRBJ2-7; DNA: TGCAGTGCTTCGACTGCATTCGAGGGTACGGGGGAGCAGTACTTC; CDR3: CSASTAFEGTGEQYF
size: .; D: TRBD1; V: TRBV19; J: TRBJ1-1; DNA: TGTGCCAGTTCAACGCTCCGGACAGGGTTAACTGAAGCTTTCTTT; CDR3: CASSTLRTGLTEAFF
size: few; D: .; V: TRBV6-2/TRBV6-3; J: TRBJ1-5; DNA: TGTGCCAGCAGTTACGCAGCAGGGCATCAGCCCCAGCATTTT; CDR3: CASSYAAGHQPQHF
size: many; D: TRBD1; V: TRBV7-9; J: TRBJ2-7; DNA: TGTGCCAGCAGCTTCGAGACAGGGCCTCGCTACGAGCAGTACTTC; CDR3: CASSFETGPRYEQYF
size: few; D: .; V: TRBV20-1; J: TRBJ2-2; DNA: TGCAGTGCTAGAGATCCAGGCGAGAACACCGGGGAGCTGTTTTTT; CDR3: CSARDPGENTGELFF
size: many; D: TRBD2; V: TRBV10-3; J: TRBJ2-5; DNA: TGTGCCATCAGTGAATCTAGCGGTCTAGGGACCCAGTACTTC; CDR3: CAISESSGLGTQYF
size: few; D: TRBD1; V: TRBV4-1; J: TRBJ2-7; DNA: TGCGCCAGCAGCCACACGACAGGGGAGGCTTATCGCTACGAGCAGTACTTC; CDR3: CASSHTTGEAYRYEQYF
size: .; D: .; V: TRBV18; J: TRBJ1-5; DNA: TGTGCCAGCTCACTAACAGATAACAATCAGCCCCAGCATTTT; CDR3: CASSLTDNNQPQHF
size: many; D: .; V: TRBV20-1; J: TRBJ2-1; DNA: TGCAGTGTACGGGTCCAGTCGGATGAGCAGTTCTTC; CDR3: CSVRVQSDEQFF
size: few; D: TRBD1; V: TRBV6-1; J: TRBJ1-2; DNA: TGTGCCAGCAGTGAGGACAGGAGATATGGCTACACCTTC; CDR3: CASSEDRRYGYTF
size: .; D: TRBD2; V: TRBV6-1; J: TRBJ2-3; DNA: TGTGCCAACACCACCACGGGCGGGGGGGCAGATACGCAGTATTTT; CDR3: CANTTTGGGADTQYF
size: .; D: .; V: TRBV6-2/TRBV6-3; J: TRBJ1-5; DNA: TGTGCCAGCAGTGGACCTTTCAATCAGCCCCAGCATTTT; CDR3: CASSGPFNQPQHF
size: .; D: TRBD2; V: TRBV6-5; J: TRBJ2-2; DNA: TGTGCCAGCAGTCTACTAGCGGGGGGTGTCACCGGGGAGCTGTTTTTT; CDR3: CASSLLAGGVTGELFF
size: many; D: .; V: TRBV27; J: TRBJ2-4; DNA: TGTGCCAGCAGCAACGGACTAAGCAAAAACATTCAGTACTTC; CDR3: CASSNGLSKNIQYF
size: many; D: TRBD1; V: TRBV18; J: TRBJ1-1; DNA: TGTGCCAGCTCACCTTTGTCCGGGACAGGGGTCACTGAAGCTTTCTTT; CDR3: CASSPLSGTGVTEAFF